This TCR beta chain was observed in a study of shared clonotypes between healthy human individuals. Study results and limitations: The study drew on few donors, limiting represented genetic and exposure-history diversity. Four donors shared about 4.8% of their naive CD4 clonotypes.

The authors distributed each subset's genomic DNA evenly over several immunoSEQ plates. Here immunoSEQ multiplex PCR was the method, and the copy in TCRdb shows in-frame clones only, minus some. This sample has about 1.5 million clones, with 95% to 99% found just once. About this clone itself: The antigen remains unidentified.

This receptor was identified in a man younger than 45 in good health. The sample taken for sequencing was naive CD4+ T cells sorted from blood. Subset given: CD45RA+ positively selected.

CDR3 loop: CASSLLRGSTDEQFF. CDR3 nucleotides: TGTGCCAGCTCACTTCTTCGCGGGAGTACAGATGAGCAGTTCTTC. The chain employs TRBV18 and TRBJ2-1, with TRBD2 identical over 7 bases. This CDR3 comprises 15 residues. The germline V gene encodes CDR1 KGHSH and CDR2 LQKENI. Unmatched junction bases numbered 11, after V lost 4 bases and J lost 8 bases.